Only a few counts were recorded for the clone carrying this TCR beta chain. Treatment specified: skin biopsy from PPD injection site in Mantoux-positive individual. Reverse transcription used DNase-treated unsorted total RNA, aiming for about 1 to 1000 ng. An oligonucleotide containing a UMI was ligated to the 3' end of TCR cDNA. Individuals with a positive Mantoux test gave biopsies from PPD-injected skin. Germline V gene lookup returns CDR1 DFQATT and CDR2 SNEGSKA (reference sequence). V was shortened by 0 bases and J by 9 bases, with 18 bases between the two germline ends. The CDR3 length is 15 residues. Alpha and beta constant region primers primed reverse transcription for blood and skin samples. The SP2 primer and nested alpha and beta constant region primers amplified ligated cDNA in four rounds. TCRdb used MiXCR to reprocess the UMI-ligation and nested PCR reads, holding one entry per CDR3 protein. The repertoire holds around 18,000 distinct CDR3 sequences, approximately 9.6% seen once, with around 6.8% in the top ten.

This entry belongs to a study of naive and memory T cell subsets. Source: skin, taken from a tuberculin skin test site. This receptor was taken from an adult in good health. This rearrangement joins TRBV20-1 to TRBJ2-1, with TRBD2 as a possible D gene (7 bases). The CDR3 loop is CSARETGGWFVEQFF. The CDR3 DNA reads as TGCAGTGCTAGAGAAACGGGGGGCTGGTTTGTTGAGCAGTTCTTC.